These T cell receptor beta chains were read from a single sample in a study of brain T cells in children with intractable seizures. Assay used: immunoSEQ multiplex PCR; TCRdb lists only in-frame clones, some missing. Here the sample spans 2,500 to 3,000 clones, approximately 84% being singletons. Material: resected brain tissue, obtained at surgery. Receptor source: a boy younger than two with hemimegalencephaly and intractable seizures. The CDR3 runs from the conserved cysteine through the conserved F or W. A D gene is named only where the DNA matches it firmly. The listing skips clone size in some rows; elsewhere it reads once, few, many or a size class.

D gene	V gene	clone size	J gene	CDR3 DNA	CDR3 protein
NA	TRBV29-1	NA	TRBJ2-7	TGCAGCGTTGGGCAGAGCTACGAGCAGTACTTC	CSVGQSYEQYF
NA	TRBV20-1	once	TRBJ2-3	TGCAGTGCTCCCAAGTCGGATACGCAGTATTTT	CSAPKSDTQYF
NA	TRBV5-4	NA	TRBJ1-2	TGTGCCAGCAGCTTGGACAGCCTCTTCTATGGCTACACCTTC	CASSLDSLFYGYTF
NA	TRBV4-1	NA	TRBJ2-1	TGCGCCAGCAGCAACCGGGCCCTAGAGATTGCGGATGAGCAGTTCTTC	CASSNRALEIADEQFF
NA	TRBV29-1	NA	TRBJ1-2	TGCAGCGCCGTACAGTACGCCTATGGCTACACCTTC	CSAVQYAYGYTF
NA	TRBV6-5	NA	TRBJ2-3	TGTGCCAGCAGTTACGGGGGTCCAGATACGCAGTATTTT	CASSYGGPDTQYF
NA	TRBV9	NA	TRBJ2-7	TGTGCCAGCAGCTCCCGGCCCGGTTCGACCTACGAGCAGTACTTC	CASSSRPGSTYEQYF
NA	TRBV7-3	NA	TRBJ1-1	TGTGCCAGCAGCTCGATCCCCCCGGCATTAATGAACACTGAAGCTTTCTTT	CASSSIPPALMNTEAFF
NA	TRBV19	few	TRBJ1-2	TGTGCCAGTACCGCAGGGATTTATGGCTACACCTTC	CASTAGIYGYTF
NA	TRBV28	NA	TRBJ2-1	TGTGCCAGCAGGGACACAGGGAAGCCGTTCTTC	CASRDTGKPFF
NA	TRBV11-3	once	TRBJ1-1	TGTGCCAGCAGCTCTCCCGGGACGGTGAACACTGAAGCTTTCTTT	CASSSPGTVNTEAFF
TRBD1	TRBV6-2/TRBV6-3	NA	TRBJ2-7	TGTGCCAGCAGTTACCCGACAGGGAGCGAGCAGTACTTC	CASSYPTGSEQYF
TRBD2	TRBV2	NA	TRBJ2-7	TGTGCCAGCAGGATAAAAAGACTAGCGGGGACCTACGAGCAGTACTTC	CASRIKRLAGTYEQYF
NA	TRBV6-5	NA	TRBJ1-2	TGTGCCAGCACTACCTGGGCCGGGGGCGCGGAAGGCTACACCTTC	CASTTWAGGAEGYTF
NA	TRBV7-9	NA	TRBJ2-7	TGTGCCAGCAGCCCAAGGGGCGGCAGCTCCTACGAGCAGTACTTC	CASSPRGGSSYEQYF
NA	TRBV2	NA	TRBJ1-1	TGTGCCAGCAGTGTGAGAGGGATAAGAACTGAAGCTTTCTTT	CASSVRGIRTEAFF
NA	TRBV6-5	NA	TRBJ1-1	TGTGCCAGCAAGCATCGGGGCACTGAAGCTTTCTTT	CASKHRGTEAFF
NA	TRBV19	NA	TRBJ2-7	TGTGCCAGTAGCCTGGGGGGTGGGACCCAGCAGTACTTC	CASSLGGGTQQYF
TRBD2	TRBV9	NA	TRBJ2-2	TGTGCCAGCAGGACCTCCGGGGGACTAGCGGATACCGGGGAGCTGTTTTTT	CASRTSGGLADTGELFF
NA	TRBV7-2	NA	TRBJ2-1	TGTGCCAGCAGCTTAGAGGTAGCAAACTACAATGAGCAGTTCTTC	CASSLEVANYNEQFF
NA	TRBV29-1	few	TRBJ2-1	TGCAGCGTTGAAGGGCTAGCGAGACGATACAATGAGCAGTTCTTC	CSVEGLARRYNEQFF
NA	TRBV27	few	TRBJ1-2	TGTGCCAGCAGTTTGGGACATAACTATGGCTACACCTTC	CASSLGHNYGYTF
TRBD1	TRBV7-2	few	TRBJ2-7	TGTGCCAGCAGCGCCCGGTCCGGGACAGGGAGTTACGAGCAGTACTTC	CASSARSGTGSYEQYF
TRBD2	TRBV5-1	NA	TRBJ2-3	TGCGCCAGCAGCCAGTCTAGCGGGAGCGATACGCAGTATTTT	CASSQSSGSDTQYF
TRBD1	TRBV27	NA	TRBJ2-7	TGTGCCAGCAGTTTAGACAGGGCCTACGAGCAGTACTTC	CASSLDRAYEQYF
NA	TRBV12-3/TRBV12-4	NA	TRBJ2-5	TGTGCCAGCAGTTTATGGCTGGGGACCCAGTACTTC	CASSLWLGTQYF
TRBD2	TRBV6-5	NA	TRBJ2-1	TGTGCCAGCAGTTACGCGGGAGACGGAGATGAGCAGTTCTTC	CASSYAGDGDEQFF
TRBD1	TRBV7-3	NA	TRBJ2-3	TGTGCCAGCAGCTTAATGACAGGGGGGGCAGATACGCAGTATTTT	CASSLMTGGADTQYF
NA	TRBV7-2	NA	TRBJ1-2	TGTGCCAGCAGCACTCAGGGATTAGGGGGCTACACCTTC	CASSTQGLGGYTF
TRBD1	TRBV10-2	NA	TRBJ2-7	TGCGCCAGCAGTGAGTTAGGACAGGCGTCCTACGAGCAGTACTTC	CASSELGQASYEQYF
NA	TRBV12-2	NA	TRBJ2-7	TGTGCAAGTCGCTTACCGTCCTTCCCCCTAGGTAGCGGTGCTACCTACGAGCAGTACTTC	CASRLPSFPLGSGATYEQYF
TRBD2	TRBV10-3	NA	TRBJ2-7	TGTGCCATCAGTCAAGCGGGAGACTACGAGCAGTACTTC	CAISQAGDYEQYF
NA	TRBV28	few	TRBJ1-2	TGTGCCAGCAGTTACCCCAACGGTGCGTATGGCTACACCTTC	CASSYPNGAYGYTF
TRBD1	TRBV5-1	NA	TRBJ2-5	TGCGCCAGCAGCTTGAGGCCAGGGGGCGAGAAGACCCAGTACTTC	CASSLRPGGEKTQYF
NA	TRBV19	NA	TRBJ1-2	TGTGCCAGTAGCGAAAAGTATGGCTACACCTTC	CASSEKYGYTF
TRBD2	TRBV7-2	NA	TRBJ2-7	TGTGCCAGCAGCTTAGCGACTAGCGGGTCCTACGAGCAGTACTTC	CASSLATSGSYEQYF
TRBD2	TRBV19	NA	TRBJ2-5	TGTGCCAGTAGTGCCCGACTAGCGGGAGTCGGTGCAGAGACCCAGTACTTC	CASSARLAGVGAETQYF
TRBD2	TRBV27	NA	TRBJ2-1	TGTGCCAGCAGGGCCCCGGGGGGGGCAGGTGAGCAGTTCTTC	CASRAPGGAGEQFF
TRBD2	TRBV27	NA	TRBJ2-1	TGTGCCAGCAAAGAGCTAGCGGGTTACAATGAGCAGTTCTTC	CASKELAGYNEQFF
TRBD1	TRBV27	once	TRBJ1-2	TGTGCCAGCAGTTACTCCGGGACAGGGGTTGGCTACACCTTC	CASSYSGTGVGYTF
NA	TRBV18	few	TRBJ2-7	TGTGCCAGCTCACCAGGAAGATACGAGCAGTACTTC	CASSPGRYEQYF
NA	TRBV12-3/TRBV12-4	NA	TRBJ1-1	TGTGCCAGCAGTTTCCATACTGAAGCTTTCTTT	CASSFHTEAFF
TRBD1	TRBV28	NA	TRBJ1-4	TGTGCCAGCAGTCGACAGGGTGTTAGTGAAAAACTGTTTTTT	CASSRQGVSEKLFF
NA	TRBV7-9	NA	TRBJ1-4	TGTGCCAGCAGCTTAGCTTCCAGGGGTGAAAAACTGTTTTTT	CASSLASRGEKLFF
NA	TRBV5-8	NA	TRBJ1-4	TGTGCCAGCAGCCCCTTTATTGGAAATGAAAAACTGTTTTTT	CASSPFIGNEKLFF
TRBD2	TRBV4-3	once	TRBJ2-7	TGCGCCAGCAGCCCACGACTAGCGGAGGGCTACGAGCAGTACTTC	CASSPRLAEGYEQYF
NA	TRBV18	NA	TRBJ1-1	TGTGCCAGCTCACCACAGGGGATTCTCATGAACACTGAAGCTTTCTTT	CASSPQGILMNTEAFF
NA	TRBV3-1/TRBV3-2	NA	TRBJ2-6	TGTGCCAGCAGCCAAGATCAGTCTGGGGCCAACGTCCTGACTTTC	CASSQDQSGANVLTF
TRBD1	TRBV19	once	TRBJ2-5	TGTGCCAGTAGTATTCCGACAGGGGGCACCGAGACCCAGTACTTC	CASSIPTGGTETQYF
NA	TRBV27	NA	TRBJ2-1	TGTGCCACTATACCCTTCCTGAGCTCCTACAATGAGCAGTTCTTC	CATIPFLSSYNEQFF
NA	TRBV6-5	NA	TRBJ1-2	TGTGCCAGCAGTCCGACAGACTTCTATGGCTACACCTTC	CASSPTDFYGYTF
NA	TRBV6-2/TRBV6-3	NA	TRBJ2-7	TGTGCCAGCAGTTACTCCCCGGGCCGCGCCTACGAGCAGTACTTC	CASSYSPGRAYEQYF
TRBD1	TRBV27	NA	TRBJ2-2	TGTGCCAGCAGAGTAACAGGGGACACCGGGGAGCTGTTTTTT	CASRVTGDTGELFF